A selection of T cell receptor beta chains follows, all from one sample in a study of identical twins. TCRdb redid the calling of the 5' RACE reads with MiXCR, one entry per CDR3 protein. Found here are around 1.7 million distinct CDR3 sequences, under 35% of them singletons; the top ten hold under 0.35%. Sequencing used cord blood. The origin of the receptors is a newborn girl in good health. Each CDR3 is given with its conserved first and last residue. Fields, in order: V gene, clone size, J gene, D gene, CDR3 DNA, CDR3 protein. D genes are given only for firm matches. Clone size is not always given. Where it is, it says once, few, many or a class for expanded clones.

V gene: TRBV20-1; clone size: few; J gene: TRBJ2-1; D gene: TRBD2; CDR3 DNA: TGCAGTGCTCGGACTAGCGGGCCAAACAATGAGCAGTTCTTC; CDR3 protein: CSARTSGPNNEQFF
V gene: TRBV2; clone size: NA; J gene: TRBJ2-7; D gene: TRBD1; CDR3 DNA: TGTGCCAGCAGGGACAGGGGGGTTTTGTACAATGAGCAGTACTTC; CDR3 protein: CASRDRGVLYNEQYF
V gene: TRBV7-2; clone size: NA; J gene: TRBJ2-1; D gene: NA; CDR3 DNA: TGTGCCAGCACTCACTCCAGGGATGAGCAGTTCTTC; CDR3 protein: CASTHSRDEQFF
V gene: TRBV12-3/TRBV12-4; clone size: NA; J gene: TRBJ2-1; D gene: NA; CDR3 DNA: TGTGCCAGCAGGACGGGGCAGACGGGCTACAATGAGCAGTTCTTC; CDR3 protein: CASRTGQTGYNEQFF
V gene: TRBV2; clone size: NA; J gene: TRBJ1-2; D gene: NA; CDR3 DNA: TGTGCCAGCAGTGAACTTGGTCACAGGAACTATGGCTACACCTTC; CDR3 protein: CASSELGHRNYGYTF
V gene: TRBV7-2; clone size: NA; J gene: TRBJ2-5; D gene: TRBD2; CDR3 DNA: TGTGCCAGCAGCCCCCGGCCGGGACTACCTGGGGAGACCCAGTACTTC; CDR3 protein: CASSPRPGLPGETQYF
V gene: TRBV3-1; clone size: NA; J gene: TRBJ2-1; D gene: TRBD2; CDR3 DNA: TGTGCCAGCAGCCCGGAAACTAGCGGGAGAAAGAATGAGCAGTTCTTC; CDR3 protein: CASSPETSGRKNEQFF
V gene: TRBV2; clone size: few; J gene: TRBJ2-7; D gene: TRBD2; CDR3 DNA: TGTGCCAGCAGTGGGACTAGCGGGGGGGCCTTATCCTACGAGCAGTACTTC; CDR3 protein: CASSGTSGGALSYEQYF
V gene: TRBV7-2; clone size: NA; J gene: TRBJ2-7; D gene: NA; CDR3 DNA: TGTGCCAGCCGCTTAGCCCCGTGGCAGTCCCCCTACGAGCAGTACTTC; CDR3 protein: CASRLAPWQSPYEQYF
V gene: TRBV6-6; clone size: NA; J gene: TRBJ1-1; D gene: NA; CDR3 DNA: TGTGCCAGCAGCGCCGGAGGGGCTGGCACTGAAGCTTTCTTT; CDR3 protein: CASSAGGAGTEAFF
V gene: TRBV29-1; clone size: many; J gene: TRBJ2-3; D gene: NA; CDR3 DNA: TGCAGCGTGGAACAGGGTGCAACAGATACGCAGTATTTT; CDR3 protein: CSVEQGATDTQYF
V gene: TRBV6-5; clone size: NA; J gene: TRBJ1-1; D gene: NA; CDR3 DNA: TGTGCCAGCAGTTACCCACCCAGAGGGGAAGCTTTCTTT; CDR3 protein: CASSYPPRGEAFF
V gene: TRBV7-2; clone size: few; J gene: TRBJ1-1; D gene: TRBD1; CDR3 DNA: TGTGCCAGCAGCTCAGGGACAGGTATGAACACTGAAGCTTTCTTT; CDR3 protein: CASSSGTGMNTEAFF
V gene: TRBV27; clone size: NA; J gene: TRBJ1-6; D gene: TRBD1; CDR3 DNA: TGTGCCAGCAGTCTCCGACAGGGAGGATCCTGTAATTCACCCCTCCACTTT; CDR3 protein: CASSLRQGGSCNSPLHF
V gene: TRBV20-1; clone size: NA; J gene: TRBJ1-2; D gene: NA; CDR3 DNA: TGCAGTGCTATGGGGACATATGGCTACACCTTC; CDR3 protein: CSAMGTYGYTF
V gene: TRBV20-1; clone size: few; J gene: TRBJ1-2; D gene: NA; CDR3 DNA: TGCAGTGCTAGGCCTTGGACAGCTATCTATGGCTACACCTTC; CDR3 protein: CSARPWTAIYGYTF
V gene: TRBV28; clone size: NA; J gene: TRBJ2-3; D gene: NA; CDR3 DNA: TGTGCCAGCAGCCAACCCACTAGCACCACAGATACGCAGTATTTT; CDR3 protein: CASSQPTSTTDTQYF
V gene: TRBV7-2; clone size: NA; J gene: TRBJ1-1; D gene: TRBD1; CDR3 DNA: TGTGCCAGCAGTCGGACCGGGACAGCGTTGAACACTGAAGCTTTCTTT; CDR3 protein: CASSRTGTALNTEAFF
V gene: TRBV27; clone size: once; J gene: TRBJ2-1; D gene: TRBD2; CDR3 DNA: TGTGCCAGCAGTTACCCTGGACTAGCGGGAGAGACTGAGCAGTTCTTC; CDR3 protein: CASSYPGLAGETEQFF
V gene: TRBV9; clone size: NA; J gene: TRBJ2-3; D gene: TRBD2; CDR3 DNA: TGTGCCAGCAGCGCCGGGACTAATCCAGATACGCAGTATTTT; CDR3 protein: CASSAGTNPDTQYF
V gene: TRBV7-9; clone size: NA; J gene: TRBJ2-3; D gene: NA; CDR3 DNA: TGTGCCAGCAGCTTGAGTAGCGAGCCAGATACGCAGTATTTT; CDR3 protein: CASSLSSEPDTQYF
V gene: TRBV20-1; clone size: many; J gene: TRBJ2-3; D gene: NA; CDR3 DNA: TGCAGTGCTAAACTACAGGGCGACACAGATACGCAGTATTTT; CDR3 protein: CSAKLQGDTDTQYF
V gene: TRBV10-2; clone size: NA; J gene: TRBJ1-6; D gene: NA; CDR3 DNA: TGCGCCAGCAGTGAGAGACTGGGGAGGTATAATTCACCCCCCCACTTT; CDR3 protein: CASSERLGRYNSPPHF
V gene: TRBV12-3/TRBV12-4; clone size: NA; J gene: TRBJ2-7; D gene: NA; CDR3 DNA: TGTGCCAGCAGTTTTCGAAGGGGATTCTACGAGCAGTACTTC; CDR3 protein: CASSFRRGFYEQYF
V gene: TRBV20-1; clone size: NA; J gene: TRBJ2-2; D gene: NA; CDR3 DNA: TGCAGTGCGACGGAGGGCTCCGGGGAGCTGTTTTTT; CDR3 protein: CSATEGSGELFF
V gene: TRBV19; clone size: NA; J gene: TRBJ1-2; D gene: TRBD1; CDR3 DNA: TGTGCCAGTAGTACCAGGACAGGGGATCCCTATGGCTACACCTTC; CDR3 protein: CASSTRTGDPYGYTF
V gene: TRBV20-1; clone size: NA; J gene: TRBJ2-7; D gene: TRBD1; CDR3 DNA: TGCAGTGCTCCCGGGACAGGGTCCTACGAGCAGTACTTC; CDR3 protein: CSAPGTGSYEQYF
V gene: TRBV4-1; clone size: NA; J gene: TRBJ1-1; D gene: NA; CDR3 DNA: TGCGCCAGCAGCCAAGATTGGAAGGGCCTGGGTGAAGCTTTCTTT; CDR3 protein: CASSQDWKGLGEAFF
V gene: TRBV7-9; clone size: NA; J gene: TRBJ2-1; D gene: TRBD2; CDR3 DNA: TGTGCCAGCGGGGGACTAGCGTACAATGAGCAGTTCTTC; CDR3 protein: CASGGLAYNEQFF
V gene: TRBV4-1; clone size: few; J gene: TRBJ2-4; D gene: TRBD1; CDR3 DNA: TGCGCCAGCAGCCAAGTTGGGACAGCTCTAGCCAAAAACATTCAGTACTTC; CDR3 protein: CASSQVGTALAKNIQYF
V gene: TRBV12-3/TRBV12-4; clone size: few; J gene: TRBJ1-5; D gene: NA; CDR3 DNA: TGTGCCAGCAGCAACAGGAGGGCCGGTCAGCCCCAGCATTTT; CDR3 protein: CASSNRRAGQPQHF
V gene: TRBV12-3/TRBV12-4; clone size: NA; J gene: TRBJ1-1; D gene: TRBD1; CDR3 DNA: TGTGCCAGCAGTTTACGGATCCCAAACAGGGGGACTGAAGCTTTCTTT; CDR3 protein: CASSLRIPNRGTEAFF
V gene: TRBV7-6; clone size: NA; J gene: TRBJ2-3; D gene: TRBD1; CDR3 DNA: TGTGCCAGCACCCCGACCGAGGACAGGGTACCCACAGATACGCAGTATTTT; CDR3 protein: CASTPTEDRVPTDTQYF
V gene: TRBV6-5; clone size: once; J gene: TRBJ2-2; D gene: TRBD1; CDR3 DNA: TGTGCCAGCAGTTACGGGGGACAGGGGGCCGGGGAGCTGTTTTTT; CDR3 protein: CASSYGGQGAGELFF
V gene: TRBV27; clone size: few; J gene: TRBJ2-3; D gene: NA; CDR3 DNA: TGTGCCAGCAGTTATTTTACGGGTCGCCCAGATACGCAGTATTTT; CDR3 protein: CASSYFTGRPDTQYF
V gene: TRBV6-2/TRBV6-3; clone size: NA; J gene: TRBJ1-2; D gene: TRBD1; CDR3 DNA: TGTGCCAGCAGTTATTCGTTTGGTGCAGGGACAGACTACTATGGCTACACCTTC; CDR3 protein: CASSYSFGAGTDYYGYTF
V gene: TRBV19; clone size: NA; J gene: TRBJ2-3; D gene: TRBD2; CDR3 DNA: TGTGCCAGTAGTATCCTAGCGGGGGATAGCACAGATACGCAGTATTTT; CDR3 protein: CASSILAGDSTDTQYF
V gene: TRBV6-5; clone size: few; J gene: TRBJ2-1; D gene: NA; CDR3 DNA: TGTGCCAGCAGTTACGAGGGGACCCCCTACAATGAGCAGTTCTTC; CDR3 protein: CASSYEGTPYNEQFF
V gene: TRBV12-3/TRBV12-4; clone size: many; J gene: TRBJ2-3; D gene: NA; CDR3 DNA: TGTGCCAGCAGCTTATTGGGGGCAGATACGCAGTATTTT; CDR3 protein: CASSLLGADTQYF
V gene: TRBV11-2; clone size: few; J gene: TRBJ2-5; D gene: TRBD1; CDR3 DNA: TGTGCCAGCAGTTCCCCGGGACAGTACAATGAGCAGTACTTC; CDR3 protein: CASSSPGQYNEQYF
V gene: TRBV12-3/TRBV12-4; clone size: NA; J gene: TRBJ2-1; D gene: TRBD2; CDR3 DNA: TGTGCCAGCAGTCCCCGACTAGCGGACAACAATGAGCAGTTCTTC; CDR3 protein: CASSPRLADNNEQFF
V gene: TRBV28; clone size: NA; J gene: TRBJ2-5; D gene: NA; CDR3 DNA: TGTGCCAGCACCAACAGCCCCCAAGAGACCCAGTACTTC; CDR3 protein: CASTNSPQETQYF